This is a list of T cell receptor beta chains from one sample in a study of blood T cell repertoires in COVID-19. The table came from immunoSEQ multiplex PCR; TCRdb's copy has only in-frame clones and leaves some out. The table includes about 200,000 clones, roughly 84% detected once. The sample consisted of peripheral blood. These receptors were obtained from a man aged 40-49 years with acute or convalescent COVID-19. The CDR3 runs from the conserved cysteine through the conserved F or W. A D gene is named only where the DNA matches it firmly. Clone size is not always given. Where it is, it says once, few, many or a class for expanded clones.

15 . TRBJ1-2 TRBV28 . TGTGCCAGCACCGCCACGGACTCTCTTGGAAATGGCTACACCTTC CASTATDSLGNGYTF
15 . TRBJ2-2 TRBV11-2 . TGTGCCAGCAGCTTAGAATCCCGCAGAACCGGGGAGCTGTTTTTT CASSLESRRTGELFF
14 . TRBJ2-1 TRBV11-3 . TGTGCCAGCAGCTCCGGACTAAGCAACAATGAGCAGTTCTTC CASSSGLSNNEQFF
13 . TRBJ1-1 TRBV5-6 . TGTGCCAGCAGCACGGGACTAGAAACTGAAGCTTTCTTT CASSTGLETEAFF
14 . TRBJ1-4 TRBV5-8 . TGTGCCAGCACCCCGAGACGGGGGGCCGGAAAACTGTTTTTT CASTPRRGAGKLFF
14 . TRBJ1-1 TRBV2 . TGTGCCAGCAGTGAATCAGGACTGAGGACTGAAGCTTTCTTT CASSESGLRTEAFF
15 . TRBJ2-1 TRBV14 . TGTGCCAGCAGCACAAGCGAAGGTTCCTACAATGAGCAGTTCTTC CASSTSEGSYNEQFF
14 . TRBJ1-2 TRBV29-1 . TGCAGCGTTGAAGATCGGGAGGGGTTCTATGGCTACACCTTC CSVEDREGFYGYTF
17 . TRBJ2-2 TRBV3-1/TRBV3-2 TRBD2 TGTGCCAGCAGCCGGACTAGCGGGGGGTCGAACACCGGGGAGCTGTTTTTT CASSRTSGGSNTGELFF
14 . TRBJ2-3 TRBV9 TRBD2 TGTGCCAGCAGCGTAGTGAGCGGGAGCGATACGCAGTATTTT CASSVVSGSDTQYF
17 once TRBJ2-7 TRBV7-3 TRBD1 TGTGCCAGCAGCTTAAGGGTTCGGGACAGGCCCCCCTACGAGCAGTACTTC CASSLRVRDRPPYEQYF
11 . TRBJ2-7 TRBV6-6 . TGTGCCAGCAGTTACCAGTACGAGCAGTACTTC CASSYQYEQYF
16 few TRBJ1-4 TRBV2 . TGTGCCAGTCTACGCCCCGGACAGTCAACTAATGAAAAACTGTTTTTT CASLRPGQSTNEKLFF
17 . TRBJ1-2 TRBV9 TRBD1 TGTGCCAGCAGCGTACTAGCAGGGGGCCCCTTTCGGTATGGCTACACCTTC CASSVLAGGPFRYGYTF
14 . TRBJ1-2 TRBV14 . TGTGCCAGCAGCCAAGATACCCTATACTATGGCTACACCTTC CASSQDTLYYGYTF
15 . TRBJ1-5 TRBV27 TRBD1 TGTGCCAGCAGCTTCGGGGCAGGGGGCGATCAGCCCCAGCATTTT CASSFGAGGDQPQHF
15 . TRBJ1-1 TRBV5-6 . TGTGCCAGCAGCTTGTCCCTGACGGGGAACACTGAAGCTTTCTTT CASSLSLTGNTEAFF
16 . TRBJ2-3 TRBV19 . TGTGCCAGTAGTATAGGGGCGGGTGATAGCACAGATACGCAGTATTTT CASSIGAGDSTDTQYF
15 . TRBJ2-7 TRBV4-2 . TGTGCCAGCAGCCAAGAGACGGGGAGGATCGACGAGCAGTACTTC CASSQETGRIDEQYF
17 once TRBJ2-3 TRBV18 TRBD1 TGTGCCAGCTCACCACCGGGACAGGGTTGGAGCACAGATACGCAGTATTTT CASSPPGQGWSTDTQYF
13 . TRBJ1-2 TRBV29-1 . TGCAGCGTTGAAGGGGGGGGCGGCTATGGCTACACCTTC CSVEGGGGYGYTF
15 . TRBJ1-4 TRBV3-1/TRBV3-2 TRBD1 TGTGCCAGCAGCCAAGATTGGGACAGGGATGAAAAACTGTTTTTT CASSQDWDRDEKLFF